Included here is one T cell receptor (beta chain) sequence, with context. The antigen remains unidentified. This entry is derived from a study of CXCR3-negative and CXCR3-positive naive CD8 T cells. Study-wide findings and caveats: Higher TRB CDR3 hydrophobicity marked CXCR3-positive naive cells relative to CXCR3-negative naive cells. Naive subsets expressed similar surface CD5; TRB CDR3 features served to infer TCR strength.

The naive CD8+ gate required CD45RO-CCR7+CD27+CD95- phenotype. Germline V CDR1 and CDR2: SEHNR, FQNEAQ (reference sequence). The CDR3 contains 16 residues. Libraries of TRB cDNA were made by 5' RACE and carried UMIs. TCRdb re-called the 5' RACE reads and shows each CDR3 protein once, DNA omitted. Its table lists about 110,000 distinct CDR3 sequences. This sequence was found in a human donor in good health. Some clones in this sample may be carry-over from other donors' samples. Sequencing was performed on naive CXCR3+ CD8+ T cells from blood. Subset defined: CD45RO-CCR7+CD27+CD95- naive CD8+ T cells expressing CXCR3 (TNR3+). The rearrangement links TRBV7-9 to TRBJ2-1. CDR3 region: CASSSSGPKPYNEQFF.